This T cell receptor beta chain was captured in a study of cytomegalovirus exposure and HLA in healthy donors. Findings of the study overall: The study had only CMV serostatus as immune exposure information. About 87% or about 30% of the time was how often most TCR beta V segments were productive, according to an earlier analysis. Reportedly, a later analysis found an Asian-associated ancestry cluster had fewer N-insertions than the roughly 700-donor mean. Further analysis was carried out later, and it showed several of the most significant clusters appearing linked to common viral pathogens.

V lost 1 base, J lost 4 bases, and 13 bases stayed unmatched. This CDR3 has 17 residues. Germline CDR1 SGHRS, CDR2 YFSETQ. Comments on this clone: What it binds is not known.

Primers included in the PCR were 60 Vbeta and 13 Jbeta primers. Only in-frame clones appear in the TCRdb table, and some are missing; sequencing was by immunoSEQ multiplex PCR. The table records some 100,000 clones, approximately 76% of them present only once. This clonotype originated in a man aged 40-49 years in good health and CMV-seronegative. Specimen: PBMCs. The chain carries TRBV5-1 and TRBJ2-5; 7 bases map to TRBD2. This CDR3 reads CASSLWGGGDLLETQYF. CDR3 bases: TGCGCCAGCAGCTTGTGGGGCGGGGGAGATTTATTAGAGACCCAGTACTTC.